This entry lists 18 T cell receptor beta chains sequenced from one sample in a study of blood T cells in healthy people across ages. A J-beta primer mix and a sample-barcoded 5' primer were used in a second PCR of about 7 to 12 cycles. TCRdb redid the calling of the 5' RACE reads with MiXCR, one entry per CDR3 protein. Altogether about 2 million distinct CDR3 sequences are present, around half being singletons, with the ten largest covering over 2%. Sequencing was carried out using blood. Receptor source: a woman aged 40 to 50 in good health.

With regard to this clonotype: Given a much more abundant clone one base away, this may be a read error. V gene TRBV7-9 combines with J gene TRBJ2-1; no reliable D call. V was trimmed by 3 bases and J by 5 bases, leaving 5 bases between them. This CDR3 is 12 amino acids long. In germline, CDR1 is SEHNR, CDR2 FQNEAQ (reference sequence). The CDR3 sequence is CASSFEDNEQFF. CDR3 in DNA: TGTGCCAGCAGCTTTGAAGACAATGAGCAGTTCTTC.

This rearrangement joins TRBV20-1 to TRBJ2-1, with TRBD2 identical over 14 bases. This CDR3 is built from 14 residues. Germline V CDR1 and CDR2: DFQATT, SNEGSKA (reference sequence). With 5 bases clipped from V and 15 bases from J, the junction kept 12 bases outside the gene matches. DNA of the CDR3: TGCAGTGCTCGACCGGGACTAGCGGGGGAACCCCCGTTCTTC. This codes for CSARPGLAGEPPFF.

Concerning this clonotype itself: A junction boundary mismatches the germline segment, possibly from a read error. The chain uses TRBV12-3 or TRBV12-4 and TRBJ1-5; no reliable D call. The CDR3 is made up of 15 amino acids. The CDR3 spells CAGSLGHLGNQPQHF. DNA of the CDR3: TGTGCCGGCAGTTTAGGGCACCTTGGAAATCAGCCCCAGCATTTT.

This chain links TRBV5-6 with TRBJ2-5; 8 bases fit TRBD2. In germline, CDR1 is SGHDT, CDR2 YYEEEE. The CDR3 covers 16 residues. The trim removed 1 base at V and 3 bases at J, leaving 8 bases unmatched. For the CDR3, the DNA is TGTGCCAGCAGCTTGTCGCGGGGGGCCTCCAAAGAGACCCAGTACTTC. Translated, it gives CASSLSRGASKETQYF.

This clonotype was seen more than once but under ten times. The CDR3 protein is CASSGEGVIFGYTF. CDR3 bases: TGTGCCAGCAGCGGCGAGGGTGTTATTTTTGGCTACACCTTC. V gene TRBV7-2 combines with J gene TRBJ1-2; D not resolved. The CDR3 sequence is 14 residues long. The germline V gene encodes CDR1 SGHTA and CDR2 FQGNSA. Trimming pared 5 bases from V and 7 bases from J, leaving 17 bases between.

A few counts support this clonotype. J is TRBJ2-3 and V is TRBV29-1; 12 bases agree with TRBD2. There are 14 residues in the CDR3. Germline loops: CDR1 SQVTM, CDR2 ANQGSEA. Trimming removed 6 bases from V and 10 bases from J; junction bases left unmatched: 11. CDR3 region: CSVLLAGGPRPQYF. The CDR3 coding sequence is TGCAGCGTCCTCCTAGCGGGGGGGCCCAGGCCGCAGTATTTT.

The rearrangement links TRBV5-1 to TRBJ2-7; 8 nucleotides line up with TRBD1. Gene TRBJ2-5 matches the end of the DNA better, so the J call may be wrong. The CDR3 runs to 15 residues. Germline-derived CDR1 and CDR2 are SGHRS and YFSETQ. The CDR3 DNA is TGCGCCAGCAGCCCGCAGGGGACAGGTCAAGAGACCCAGTACTTC. Its protein is CASSPQGTGQETQYF.

This sequence joins TRBV28 and TRBJ2-5; TRBD1 matches 12 bases. Germline V CDR1 and CDR2: MDHEN, SYDVKM. CDR3 size: 16 residues. V was clipped by 5 bases and J by 4 bases; unmatched bases: 8. Written as DNA, the CDR3 is TGTGCCAGCAGTAACCCCGGGGACAGGGGGCGAGAGACCCAGTACTTC. It specifies CASSNPGDRGRETQYF.

This clonotype appeared a few times. V is TRBV4-2 and J is TRBJ1-4; TRBD1 matches 8 bases. Germline trimming cut 2 bases from V and 6 bases from J; bases unmatched to any gene: 5. CDR1 and CDR2 (germline): LGHNA, YNFKEQ. The CDR3 runs 15 residues. The CDR3 DNA reads TGTGCCAGCAGCCAACCAGGGGGCGCCGATGAAAAACTGTTTTTT. Its translation: CASSQPGGADEKLFF.

This clonotype has only a few counts. The chain recombines TRBV25-1 with TRBJ2-4, with D possibly being TRBD1 (6 bases). This CDR3 has 15 residues. Germline assignment: CDR1 MGHDK and CDR2 SYGVNS. The V and J ends lost 7 bases and 7 bases respectively, with 20 bases between them. The CDR3 loop is CASTQGLGGFNIQYF. In DNA form, the CDR3 reads TGTGCCAGCACTCAGGGTTTAGGGGGATTCAACATTCAGTACTTC.

This clonotype appeared a single time. The chain uses TRBV25-1 and TRBJ2-3, with 12 bases that match TRBD2. The V gene's germline CDR1 is MGHDK and CDR2 SYGVNS. The CDR3 covers 17 residues. V lost 4 bases, J lost 11 bases, and 16 bases stayed unmatched. CDR3 DNA: TGTGCCAGCAGTGGACATACCGGGACTAGCGGGCGGAGCAGGCAGTATTTT. This sequence encodes CASSGHTGTSGRSRQYF.

The rearrangement joins TRBV4-1 to TRBJ2-7, with D possibly matching TRBD1 (6 bases). Germline values: CDR1 MGHRA, CDR2 YSYEKL. CDR3 length equals 14 residues. The V end was cut by 3 bases, the J end by 1 base, with 10 bases between. CDR3 in DNA: TGCGCCAGCAGCCAGGGGGCCCCGTCCTACGAGCAGTACTTC. It specifies CASSQGAPSYEQYF.

DNA of the CDR3: TGCAGTGCTAGGCCACAACGTGCCCGTCCGGACTACAATGAGCAGTTCTTC. Encoded protein: CSARPQRARPDYNEQFF. The chain has TRBV20-1 and TRBJ2-1; D not certain. There are 17 residues in the CDR3. V lost 3 bases and J lost 3, with 21 bases in between. Per the germline V gene, CDR1 is DFQATT and CDR2 is SNEGSKA (reference sequence).

This clonotype has more than one count but fewer than ten. The rearrangement uses TRBV20-1 and TRBJ1-5; tentatively, D is TRBD1 (6 bases). The V end was cut by 6 bases, the J end by 12 bases, with 24 bases between. This CDR3 spans 14 amino acids. Germline assignment: CDR1 DFQATT and CDR2 SNEGSKA (reference sequence). The CDR3 here is CSAPDRRYNQGQHF. CDR3 in DNA: TGCAGTGCCCCAGACAGGAGGTACAATCAGGGCCAGCATTTT.

This clonotype was seen many times. An end of the junction differs from the germline gene, which may be a read error. The chain couples TRBV18 to TRBJ2-5; D could derive from TRBD1 or TRBD2 (5 bases each). CDR1 and CDR2 from the germline V gene are KGHSH and LQKENI. This CDR3 has 14 amino acids. The CDR3 spells CASSPGAGQETQYF. The CDR3 DNA follows: TGCGCCAGCAGCCCCGGGGCAGGTCAAGAGACCCAGTACTTC.

The V and J genes are TRBV28 and TRBJ1-2; unclear D gene. Trimming removed 6 bases at V and 0 bases at J, with 11 bases between. CDR1 and CDR2 (germline): MDHEN, SYDVKM. This CDR3 spans 14 amino acids. In nucleotides, the CDR3 is TGTGCCAGCAGCACCGGGTCTTCTAACTATGGCTACACCTTC. Translating it yields CASSTGSSNYGYTF.

This sequence joins TRBV20-1 and TRBJ1-4; 7 positions match TRBD1. Germline V gives CDR1 DFQATT, CDR2 SNEGSKA (reference sequence). This CDR3 region has 14 residues. V trimming: 6 bases; J trimming: 4 bases; junction bases outside the gene matches: 8. DNA for the CDR3: TGCAGTGCAGGCCGGGACAGACTTAATGAAAAACTGTTTTTT. Translated, it gives CSAGRDRLNEKLFF.

The chain is built from TRBV27 and TRBJ2-4; possibly TRBD1 for D (6 bases). Germline V gives CDR1 MNHEY, CDR2 SMNVEV (reference sequence). The germline V and J ends were trimmed by 4 bases and 5 bases, with 9 bases remaining between them. The CDR3 sequence is 13 residues long. CDR3 sequence: CASSSYRENIQYF. In nucleotides, the CDR3 is TGTGCCAGCAGTTCGTACAGGGAAAACATTCAGTACTTC.